This T cell receptor (beta chain) was documented in a study of a mutant IDH1 vaccine in newly diagnosed glioma. V was clipped by 3 bases and J by 4 bases, with 10 bases between them. This CDR3 contains 13 residues. Looked up from germline, CDR1 is SGHVS and CDR2 is FNYEAQ. As for this clone: Its antigen is still unknown.

Sequencing was performed with immunoSEQ multiplex PCR; in TCRdb, only in-frame clones are kept and a portion is missing. The data show more than 25,000 clones, 88% seen once. Stated time point: week 23, last vaccination. All doses held 300 ug of mutant IDH1 20-mer peptide, with topical imiquimod. This TCR was recovered from a man aged 40-49 years with glioma. The genes are TRBV7-6 and TRBJ2-7; D gene ambiguous. The specimen comprised PBMCs, sampled from a glioma patient whose treatment included an IDH1 peptide vaccine. CDR3 protein: CASSLAARYEQYF. The CDR3 DNA reads TGTGCCAGCAGCTTGGCAGCTCGGTACGAGCAGTACTTC.